This T cell receptor (beta chain) was sequenced for a study of OX40 agonist ivuxolimab in advanced cancers. The study's findings and limits: Nonresponders included some who also had low normalized T-cell clonal expansion.

Germline V gives CDR1 MNHNS, CDR2 SASEGT. The CDR3 spans 17 residues. Deletions cut 2 bases from V and 0 bases from J, with 14 bases between. Concerning this clone itself: Its antigen is still unknown.

Clones were sequenced by immunoSEQ multiplex PCR, and TCRdb holds only the in-frame ones, with some missing. The table lists some 21,000 clones, around nine tenths of them singletons. The chain combines TRBV6-1 with TRBJ1-3, with TRBD1 as a possible D gene (5 bases). The sequenced sample was CD4+ or CD8+ T cells sorted from blood, obtained in a trial of the OX40 agonist ivuxolimab. This receptor was obtained from an adult with an advanced solid tumor such as melanoma, head and neck, liver or kidney cancer. The CDR3 DNA is TGTGCCAGCAGTGAATTGAGGGGTCAGAGCTCTGGAAACACCATATATTTT. Translation gives CASSELRGQSSGNTIYF.